The 11 T cell receptor beta chains reported below all come from one sample, sequenced in a study of cytomegalovirus exposure and HLA in healthy donors. The repertoire was sequenced with immunoSEQ multiplex PCR; TCRdb's copy has only in-frame clones and lacks some. The top ten clones hold 3% to 3.5% of a sample with about 73,000 clones, approximately 95% of them seen once. Sequenced input: PBMCs. The receptors here all came from a man between 18 and 35 years old in good health and CMV-seronegative.

The V and J genes are TRBV4-2 and TRBJ2-7; 8 bases are shared with TRBD2. This CDR3 contains 17 residues. J lost 1 base, V lost 1 base, and 9 bases had no gene match. Germline V gives CDR1 LGHNA, CDR2 YNFKEQ. The DNA of the CDR3 is TGTGCCAGCAGCCAAGGTGAAGGGGCGGGGGGATCCTACGAGCAGTACTTC. Translation gives CASSQGEGAGGSYEQYF.

The V and J genes are TRBV19 and TRBJ1-2; D is undetermined. Trimming removed 7 bases at V and 8 bases at J, with 14 bases between. Germline V CDR1 and CDR2: LNHDA, SQIVND (reference sequence). This CDR3 is 12 amino acids long. The CDR3 sequence is CASTEPTRGYTF. Written as DNA, the CDR3 is TGTGCCAGTACCGAGCCCACGCGAGGCTACACCTTC.

The rearrangement uses TRBV2 and TRBJ1-1; 9 positions agree with TRBD1. Germline-derived CDR1 and CDR2 are SNHLY and FYNNEI. This CDR3 is built from 14 residues. Trimming removed 6 bases from V and 3 bases from J; junction bases left unmatched: 5. CDR3: CASRDRTGDTEAFF. The DNA for the CDR3 is TGTGCCAGCAGAGATAGGACAGGGGACACTGAAGCTTTCTTT.

This clone occurred a few times. The V call is TRBV6-1, the J call TRBJ2-3, with TRBD2 matching over 7 bases. The CDR3 has 18 residues. Germline CDR1 is MNHNS and CDR2 is SASEGT. With V trimmed by 0 bases and J by 1 base, 10 bases remained unmatched. The CDR3 DNA is TGTGCCAGCAGTGAAGCTTTTTCAGGGAGGGTAGGCACAGATACGCAGTATTTT. Protein sequence: CASSEAFSGRVGTDTQYF.

This chain links TRBV18 with TRBJ1-5; 10 nucleotides line up with TRBD1. The V gene's germline CDR1 is KGHSH and CDR2 LQKENI. This CDR3 contains 15 residues. Trimming cost V 3 bases and J 5 bases; bases outside gene matches: 4. The CDR3 reads CASSPRDRGDQPQHF. The CDR3 nucleotides read TGTGCCAGCTCACCGCGGGACAGGGGAGATCAGCCCCAGCATTTT.

This sequence joins TRBV5-1 and TRBJ2-6; 9 positions match TRBD1. V gave up 4 bases and J gave up 18 bases; unmatched junction bases: 11. This CDR3 contains 13 residues. CDR1 and CDR2 (germline): SGHRS, YFSETQ. CDR3 DNA: TGCGCCAGCAGCCTGTCCGGGACAGGGTTATCGACTTTC. It yields the protein CASSLSGTGLSTF.

This chain uses TRBV5-8 with TRBJ2-3; possibly TRBD2 for D (6 bases). This CDR3 spans 18 amino acids. CDR1 is SGHTS and CDR2 is YDEGEE in the germline V gene. Trimming left V 2 bases short and J 0 bases short, with 19 bases between. CDR3: CASSFGLSGSISTDTQYF. The CDR3 bases are TGTGCCAGCAGCTTTGGTTTAAGCGGGTCCATAAGCACAGATACGCAGTATTTT.

V and J are TRBV30 and TRBJ1-1, with D unclear. This CDR3 has 11 amino acids. Germline values: CDR1 GTSNPN, CDR2 SVGIG (reference sequence). V was trimmed by 1 base and J by 7 bases, leaving 7 bases between them. CDR3 coding DNA: TGTGCCTGGAGTGACCCGGTTGAAGCTTTCTTT. Amino acids: CAWSDPVEAFF. The whole variable domain, filled in from reference TRBV30 and TRBJ1-1, reads SQTIHQWPATLVQPVGSPLSLECTVEGTSNPNLYWYRQAAGRGLQLLFYSVGIGQISSEVPQNLSASRPQDRQFILSSKKLLLSDSGFYLCAWSDPVEAFFGQGTRLTVV.

The CDR3 bases are TGTGCCAGCAGCTACAGGGGTGGGACCCAAGAGACCCAGTACTTC. Translating gives CASSYRGGTQETQYF. This rearrangement joins TRBV5-6 to TRBJ2-5, with 7 bases matching TRBD1. This CDR3 spans 15 amino acids. With 3 bases clipped from V and 1 base from J, the junction kept 6 bases outside the gene matches. Germline-derived CDR1 and CDR2 are SGHDT and YYEEEE.

J is TRBJ2-1 and V is TRBV9, with a tentative D call TRBD2 (5 bases). CDR1 is SGDLS and CDR2 is YYNGEE in the germline V gene. V lost 0 bases to trimming and J lost 9 bases, with 10 bases between them. This CDR3 is built from 13 residues. CDR3 sequence: CASSVVSGVEQFF. The CDR3 DNA is TGTGCCAGCAGCGTAGTCTCCGGGGTTGAGCAGTTCTTC.

The chain uses TRBV7-3 and TRBJ1-1; D not certain. V lost 5 bases to trimming and J lost 5 bases, with 15 bases between them. The length of the CDR3 is 14 residues. Germline V CDR1 and CDR2: SGHTA, FQGTGA. CDR3 region: CASSPSPTGTEAFF. CDR3 sequence (DNA): TGTGCCAGCAGCCCTTCGCCCACCGGTACTGAAGCTTTCTTT.